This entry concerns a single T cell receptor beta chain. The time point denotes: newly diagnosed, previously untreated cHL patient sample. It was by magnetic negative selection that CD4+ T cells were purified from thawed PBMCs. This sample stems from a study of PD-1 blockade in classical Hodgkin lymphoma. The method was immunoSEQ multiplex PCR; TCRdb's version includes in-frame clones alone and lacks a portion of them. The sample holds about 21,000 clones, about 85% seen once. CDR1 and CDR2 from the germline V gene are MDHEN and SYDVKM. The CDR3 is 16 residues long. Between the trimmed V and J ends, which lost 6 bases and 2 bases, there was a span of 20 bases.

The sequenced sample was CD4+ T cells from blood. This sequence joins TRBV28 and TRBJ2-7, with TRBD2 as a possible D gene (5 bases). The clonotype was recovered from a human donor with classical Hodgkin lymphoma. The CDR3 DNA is TGTGCCAGCAGCCGACCCTCGGGGTCCCCCACCTACGAGCAGTACTTC. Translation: CASSRPSGSPTYEQYF. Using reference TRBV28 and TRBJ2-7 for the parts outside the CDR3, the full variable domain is DVKVTQSSRYLVKRTGEKVFLECVQDMDHENMFWYRQDPGLGLRLIYFSYDVKMKEKGDIPEGYSVSREKKERFSLILESASTNQTSMYLCASSRPSGSPTYEQYFGPGTRLTVT.